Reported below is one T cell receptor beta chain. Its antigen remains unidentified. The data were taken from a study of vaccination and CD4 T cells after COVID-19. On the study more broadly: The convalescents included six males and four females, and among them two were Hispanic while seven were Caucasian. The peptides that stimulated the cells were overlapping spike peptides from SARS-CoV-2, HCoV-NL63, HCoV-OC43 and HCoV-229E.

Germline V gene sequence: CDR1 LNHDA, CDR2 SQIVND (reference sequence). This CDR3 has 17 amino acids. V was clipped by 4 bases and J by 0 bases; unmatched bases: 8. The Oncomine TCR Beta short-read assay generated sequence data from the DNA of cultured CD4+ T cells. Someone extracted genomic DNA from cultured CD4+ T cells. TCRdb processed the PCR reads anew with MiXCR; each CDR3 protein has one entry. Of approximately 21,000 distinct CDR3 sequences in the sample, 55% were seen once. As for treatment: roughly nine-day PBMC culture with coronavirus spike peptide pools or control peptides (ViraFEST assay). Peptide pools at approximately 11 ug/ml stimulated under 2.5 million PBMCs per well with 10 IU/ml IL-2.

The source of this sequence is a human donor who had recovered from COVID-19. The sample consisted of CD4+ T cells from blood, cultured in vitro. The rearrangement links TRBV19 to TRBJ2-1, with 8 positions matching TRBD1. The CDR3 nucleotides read TGTGCCAGTAGTACTCCTTGGGGACAGGTCTCCTACAATGAGCAGTTCTTC. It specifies CASSTPWGQVSYNEQFF. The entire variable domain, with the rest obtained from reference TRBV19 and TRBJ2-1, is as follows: DGGITQSPKYLFRKEGQNVTLSCEQNLNHDAMYWYRQDPGQGLRLIYYSQIVNDFQKGDIAEGYSVSREKKESFPLTVTSAQKNPTAFYLCASSTPWGQVSYNEQFFGPGTRLTVL.